The 24 T cell receptor beta chains in this list originate from one sample, sequenced in a study of cytomegalovirus exposure and HLA in healthy donors. PCR employed 60 Vbeta and 13 Jbeta primers. Sequencing was performed with immunoSEQ multiplex PCR; in TCRdb, only in-frame clones are kept and a portion is missing. The listing contains about 160,000 clones. The specimen sequenced was PBMCs. The receptors stem from a woman aged 60-75 years in good health and CMV-seronegative.

The chain couples TRBV18 to TRBJ1-1; no reliable D call. This CDR3 contains 14 residues. Germline-derived CDR1 and CDR2 are KGHSH and LQKENI. V was pared by 5 bases and J by 0 bases, with 10 bases between. The CDR3 nucleotides read TGTGCCAGCTCAAGTCCGGAGATGAACACTGAAGCTTTCTTT. Translated: CASSSPEMNTEAFF.

The chain links TRBV2 to TRBJ2-1; possible D gene TRBD2, 6 bases. Trimming left V 6 bases short and J 3 bases short, with 18 bases between. The CDR3 is 16 amino acids. Germline assignment: CDR1 SNHLY and CDR2 FYNNEI. The CDR3 protein is CASRTGGGTGYNEQFF. The CDR3 DNA reads TGTGCCAGCAGGACGGGTGGCGGGACCGGCTACAATGAGCAGTTCTTC. The full variable domain, its missing parts supplied by reference TRBV2 and TRBJ2-1, is EPEVTQTPSHQVTQMGQEVILRCVPISNHLYFYWYRQILGQKVEFLVSFYNNEISEKSEIFDDQFSVERPDGSNFTLKIRSTKLEDSAMYFCASRTGGGTGYNEQFFGPGTRLTVL.

The V gene is TRBV27, the J gene TRBJ2-5, with TRBD2 matching 14 bases. Per the germline V gene, CDR1 is MNHEY and CDR2 is SMNVEV (reference sequence). Trimming cost V 2 bases and J 4 bases; bases outside gene matches: 9. The CDR3 consists of 18 residues. This CDR3 reads CASSLGIGTSGGRETQYF. The CDR3 DNA reads TGTGCCAGCAGTTTAGGAATCGGGACTAGCGGGGGACGAGAGACCCAGTACTTC.

The chain links TRBV25-1 to TRBJ2-3; 13 bases line up with TRBD2. With V trimmed by 5 bases and J by 2 bases, 4 bases remained unmatched. The CDR3 is made up of 16 amino acids. CDR1 and CDR2 from the germline V gene are MGHDK and SYGVNS. Here the CDR3 reads CASSPGLAGLTDTQYF. The CDR3 DNA sequence: TGTGCCAGCAGTCCGGGACTAGCGGGGCTCACAGATACGCAGTATTTT.

The chain recombines TRBV18 with TRBJ1-6, with D possibly TRBD1 on 5 matching bases. The CDR3 has 14 amino acids. Germline CDR1 KGHSH, CDR2 LQKENI. Trimming shortened V by 4 bases and J by 8 bases, and 12 bases separated the two germline ends. The chain's CDR3 is CASSQPGKDSPLHF. The CDR3 DNA sequence: TGTGCCAGCTCACAGCCAGGGAAGGATTCACCCCTCCACTTT.

The rearrangement joins TRBV19 to TRBJ2-1, with 14 bases that match TRBD2. Trimming at V came to 6 bases and at J to 0 bases, leaving 7 bases not matched to a gene. CDR3 length equals 18 residues. From germline, CDR1 is LNHDA and CDR2 SQIVND (reference sequence). As DNA, the CDR3 is TGTGCCAGTAGGCGACTAGCGGGAGGGTTTAGCTCCTACAATGAGCAGTTCTTC. Amino acids: CASRRLAGGFSSYNEQFF.

The chain has TRBV2 and TRBJ2-7; D not certain. Germline assignment: CDR1 SNHLY and CDR2 FYNNEI. CDR3 size: 13 residues. The ends were cut back, 3 bases at V and 3 bases at J, with 9 bases in the middle. CDR3 protein: CASSEYISYEQYF. For the CDR3, the DNA is TGTGCCAGCAGTGAGTACATCAGCTACGAGCAGTACTTC.

The rearrangement uses TRBV29-1 and TRBJ2-7; D possibly corresponds to TRBD2 (7 bases). Germline-derived CDR1 and CDR2 are SQVTM and ANQGSEA. V lost 7 bases, J lost 2 bases, and 12 bases lay in between. The length of the CDR3 is 12 residues. As DNA, the CDR3 is TGCAGCGCCGGGGGGCAGGCCTACGAGCAGTACTTC. Protein product: CSAGGQAYEQYF.

CDR3 sequence reads: CASSPSQGDIYGYTF. CDR3 nucleotides: TGTGCCAGCAGTCCTTCACAGGGGGATATCTATGGCTACACCTTC. This sequence joins TRBV2 and TRBJ1-2, with TRBD1 matching 8 bases. CDR3 size: 15 residues. J gave up 4 bases and V 5 bases, and 9 bases lay outside the gene matches. Germline CDR1 is SNHLY and CDR2 is FYNNEI.

The genes are TRBV7-2 and TRBJ2-3; maybe TRBD2 (5 bases). V shed 2 bases and J shed 0 bases, with 9 bases lying between them. The CDR3 consists of 15 residues. Per germline, CDR1 SGHTA and CDR2 FQGNSA. This chain's CDR3 is CASSLTSRSTDTQYF. The DNA of the CDR3 is TGTGCCAGCAGCTTAACTAGTCGTAGCACAGATACGCAGTATTTT. The full variable domain, with the rest looked up from reference TRBV7-2 and TRBJ2-3, is GAGVSQSPSNKVTEKGKDVELRCDPISGHTALYWYRQSLGQGLEFLIYFQGNSAPDKSGLPSDRFSAERTGGSVSTLTIQRTQQEDSAVYLCASSLTSRSTDTQYFGPGTRLTVL.

The J gene is TRBJ2-7, the V gene TRBV7-9; TRBD1 aligns across 8 bases. The CDR3 covers 14 residues. CDR1 SEHNR and CDR2 FQNEAQ come from the germline V gene (reference sequence). The V segment lost 5 bases and the J segment 3 bases; nucleotides outside the gene matches: 6. The CDR3 nucleotides read TGTGCCAGCAGCCCCTCCAGGGGGCTCTACGAGCAGTACTTC. Protein: CASSPSRGLYEQYF.

The V call is TRBV25-1, the J call TRBJ2-7; D unresolved. Germline assignment: CDR1 MGHDK and CDR2 SYGVNS. V lost 2 bases to trimming and J lost 2 bases, with 7 bases between them. This CDR3 has 13 amino acids. As DNA, the CDR3 is TGTGCCAGCAGTGAAGACTTAACCTACGAGCAGTACTTC. Protein product: CASSEDLTYEQYF.

The chain recombines TRBV7-9 with TRBJ1-2; D remains ambiguous. This CDR3 contains 12 residues. The V end lost 6 bases, the J end lost 8 bases, and 13 bases lay between the germline ends. Germline values: CDR1 SEHNR, CDR2 FQNEAQ (reference sequence). CDR3 sequence (DNA): TGTGCCAGCAGTTACGGAGGTGTCGGCTACACCTTC. This translates into CASSYGGVGYTF.

The chain uses TRBV5-5 and TRBJ2-7, with 9 bases fitting TRBD2. This CDR3 comprises 18 residues. The germline V gene encodes CDR1 SGHKS and CDR2 YYEKEE (reference sequence). The trim removed 0 bases at V and 7 bases at J, leaving 17 bases unmatched. The CDR3 spells CASSLEASGTLFREEQYF. CDR3 coding DNA: TGTGCCAGCAGCTTGGAGGCTAGCGGGACTTTATTTCGAGAGGAGCAGTACTTC.

This sequence joins TRBV9 and TRBJ2-3; a possible D gene is TRBD2 (5 bases). This CDR3 region has 19 residues. V shed 4 bases and J shed 1 base, with 25 bases lying between them. Germline V gives CDR1 SGDLS, CDR2 YYNGEE. DNA of the CDR3: TGTGCCAGCAGCCCTCGGGGTAGCGTATACGCTACGGGCACAGATACGCAGTATTTT. It codes for CASSPRGSVYATGTDTQYF.

This chain links TRBV2 with TRBJ1-2, with D unclear. Trimming stripped 0 bases from V and 4 bases from J, with 6 bases between. Germline V CDR1 and CDR2: SNHLY, FYNNEI. CDR3 length: 13 residues. Written as DNA, the CDR3 is TGTGCCAGCAGTGAAGCATCGGTCTATGGCTACACCTTC. This translates into CASSEASVYGYTF.

The chain has TRBV5-1 and TRBJ2-5; 9 bases are a match to TRBD1. The assigned J gene may be wrong: the sequence end matches TRBJ2-7 better. CDR1 and CDR2 from the germline V gene are SGHRS and YFSETQ. The CDR3 length is 17 residues. CDR3 sequence reads: CASSLAYPGQGIHEQYF. In nucleotides, the CDR3 is TGCGCCAGCAGCTTGGCTTATCCGGGACAGGGTATCCACGAGCAGTACTTC.

CDR3 sequence: CASSFPGGRGDEQFF. The CDR3 DNA is TGTGCCAGCAGTTTTCCTGGCGGGAGAGGGGATGAGCAGTTCTTC. This sequence joins TRBV28 and TRBJ2-1, with 7 bases aligning to TRBD2. V trimming: 3 bases; J trimming: 8 bases; junction bases outside the gene matches: 10. CDR3 length equals 15 residues. In germline, CDR1 is MDHEN, CDR2 SYDVKM. Complete variable domain (other parts from reference TRBV28 and TRBJ2-1): DVKVTQSSRYLVKRTGEKVFLECVQDMDHENMFWYRQDPGLGLRLIYFSYDVKMKEKGDIPEGYSVSREKKERFSLILESASTNQTSMYLCASSFPGGRGDEQFFGPGTRLTVL.

The CDR3 coding sequence is TGTGCCAGCGGGGGAGGAGTAGCTGGAAACACCATATATTTT. Protein product: CASGGGVAGNTIYF. The rearrangement links TRBV2 to TRBJ1-3; perhaps TRBD1 as D (5 bases). V shed 8 bases and J shed 2 bases, with 13 bases lying between them. There are 14 residues in the CDR3. Per germline, CDR1 SNHLY and CDR2 FYNNEI.

The chain employs TRBV5-1 and TRBJ1-5, with D tentatively TRBD1 (5 bases). Germline V gene lookup returns CDR1 SGHRS and CDR2 YFSETQ. Deletions cut 1 base from V and 1 base from J, with 6 bases between. This CDR3 has 14 amino acids. The CDR3 bases are TGCGCCAGCAGCTTGACAGGAAGCAATCAGCCCCAGCATTTT. Its translation: CASSLTGSNQPQHF.

This rearrangement joins TRBV6-5 to TRBJ1-6, with unresolved D. CDR3 size: 16 residues. V was cut by 4 bases and J by 7 bases, with 17 bases left in between. Germline V gene lookup returns CDR1 MNHEY and CDR2 SVGAGI. CDR3 sequence: CASSSQWALENSPLHF. The DNA of the CDR3 is TGTGCCAGCAGTTCCCAGTGGGCCCTGGAAAATTCACCCCTCCACTTT.

The chain recombines TRBV10-3 with TRBJ1-4; D not certain. Per the germline V gene, CDR1 is ENHRY and CDR2 is SYGVKD. This CDR3 contains 14 residues. The V end was cut by 3 bases, the J end by 4 bases, with 9 bases between. Written as DNA, the CDR3 is TGTGCCATCAGTGATTCCGGTAATAATGAAAAACTGTTTTTT. This translates into CAISDSGNNEKLFF.

The rearrangement links TRBV2 to TRBJ2-7, with TRBD2 matching 10 bases. CDR3 length: 16 residues. CDR1 is SNHLY, CDR2 FYNNEI, per germline. The ends lost 7 bases at V and 3 bases at J; junction bases unmatched: 12. For the CDR3, the DNA is TGTGCCAGCACCGTTGGACTAGCGGCCGGAGGCTACGAGCAGTACTTC. Translated: CASTVGLAAGGYEQYF.

This chain uses TRBV6-1 with TRBJ1-4; 8 positions agree with TRBD1. CDR1 is MNHNS and CDR2 is SASEGT in the germline V gene. V was clipped by 7 bases and J by 3 bases; unmatched bases: 1. The CDR3 sequence is 13 residues long. The chain's CDR3 is CASKTGANEKLFF. The DNA for the CDR3 is TGTGCCAGCAAGACAGGGGCTAATGAAAAACTGTTTTTT.